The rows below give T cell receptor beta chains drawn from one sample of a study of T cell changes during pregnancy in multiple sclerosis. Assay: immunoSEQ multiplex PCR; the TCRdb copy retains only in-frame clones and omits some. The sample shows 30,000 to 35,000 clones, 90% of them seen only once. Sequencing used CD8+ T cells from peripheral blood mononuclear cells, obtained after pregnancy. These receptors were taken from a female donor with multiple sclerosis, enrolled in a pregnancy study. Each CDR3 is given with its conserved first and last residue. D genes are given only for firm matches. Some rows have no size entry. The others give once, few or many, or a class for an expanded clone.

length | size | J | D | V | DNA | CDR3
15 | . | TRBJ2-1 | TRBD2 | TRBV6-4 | TGTGCCAGCAGGGGACTAGCGGGGGGGAAAAATGAGCAGTTCTTC | CASRGLAGGKNEQFF
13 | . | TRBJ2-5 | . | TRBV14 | TGTGCCAGCAGCGGGCTCAGTCAAGAGACCCAGTACTTC | CASSGLSQETQYF
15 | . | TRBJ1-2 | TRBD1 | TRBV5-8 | TGTGCCAGCAGCTTCGACAGGGGAGGGAACTATGGCTACACCTTC | CASSFDRGGNYGYTF
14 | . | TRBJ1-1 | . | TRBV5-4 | TGTGCCAGCAGCTTGGTGCAGGGGACAACTGAAGCTTTCTTT | CASSLVQGTTEAFF
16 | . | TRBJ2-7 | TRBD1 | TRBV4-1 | TGCGCCAGCAGCAAAGGGGACAGCTTAATCTCCTACGAGCAGTACTTC | CASSKGDSLISYEQYF
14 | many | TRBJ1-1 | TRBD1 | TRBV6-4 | TGTGCCAGCAGTGAGGCGACAGGGGGTACTGAAGCTTTCTTT | CASSEATGGTEAFF
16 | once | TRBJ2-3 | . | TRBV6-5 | TGTGCCAGCAGTTACGGAGGTACCCCTCCAGAGGATACGCAGTATTTT | CASSYGGTPPEDTQYF
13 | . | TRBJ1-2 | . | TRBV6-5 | TGTGCCAGCAGTTACTCGACCGCGGGAGGCTACACCTTC | CASSYSTAGGYTF
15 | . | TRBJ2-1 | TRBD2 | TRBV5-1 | TGCGCCAGCAGCTTGGTGCGGGGGGGGTTGAATGAGCAGTTCTTC | CASSLVRGGLNEQFF
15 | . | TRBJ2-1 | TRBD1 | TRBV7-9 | TGTGCCAGCAGCCAGACAGGGGGCGAGGGGGATGAGCAGTTCTTC | CASSQTGGEGDEQFF
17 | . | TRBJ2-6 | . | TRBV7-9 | TGTGCCAGCAGCTTGGGAGCGGCCCGCTCTGGGGCCAACGTCCTGACTTTC | CASSLGAARSGANVLTF
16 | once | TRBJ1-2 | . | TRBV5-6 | TGTGCCAGCAGCTTGGGGCAACAGGGAACTTACTATGGCTACACCTTC | CASSLGQQGTYYGYTF
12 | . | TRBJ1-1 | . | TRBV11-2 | TGTGCCAGCACCGGAGGGAACACTGAAGCTTTCTTT | CASTGGNTEAFF
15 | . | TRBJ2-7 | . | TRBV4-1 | TGCGCCAGCAGCCAAGGGCCAGGGGAGTCCTACGAGCAGTACTTC | CASSQGPGESYEQYF
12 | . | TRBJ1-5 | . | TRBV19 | TGTGCCAGTAGTGCAGGCGCCCAGCCCCAGCATTTT | CASSAGAQPQHF
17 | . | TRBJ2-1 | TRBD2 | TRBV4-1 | TGCGCCAGCAGCCGCCTATGGGGCGGGGGGGTTGGGGATGAGCAGTTCTTC | CASSRLWGGGVGDEQFF
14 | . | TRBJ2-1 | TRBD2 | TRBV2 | TGTGCCAGACCGGGACTAGCGAACTACAATGAGCAGTTCTTC | CARPGLANYNEQFF
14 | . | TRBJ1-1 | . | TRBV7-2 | TGTGCCAGCAGCTTAATCTCAGGGAACACTGAAGCTTTCTTT | CASSLISGNTEAFF
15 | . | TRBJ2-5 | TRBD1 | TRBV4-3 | TGCGCCAGCAGCCAGAATCAGGGGGCTGGGGAGACCCAGTACTTC | CASSQNQGAGETQYF
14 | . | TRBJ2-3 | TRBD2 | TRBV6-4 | TGTGCCAGCAGTGAACTAGCGGGGACAGATACGCAGTATTTT | CASSELAGTDTQYF
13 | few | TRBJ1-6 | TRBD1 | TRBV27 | TGTGCCACGTCGGGACAGGGGAATTCACCCCTCCACTTT | CATSGQGNSPLHF
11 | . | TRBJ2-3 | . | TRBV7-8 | TGTGCCAGTCTCGGGTCGGATACGCAGTATTTT | CASLGSDTQYF
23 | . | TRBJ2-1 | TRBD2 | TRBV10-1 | TGCGCCAGCAGTGAGTCCGGAGAGGGAAGGAGTGAGCGGGGGGGAAGAGGGAGGAATGAGCAGTTCTTC | CASSESGEGRSERGGRGRNEQFF
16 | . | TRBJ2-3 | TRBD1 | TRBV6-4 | TGTGCCAGCAGTGACTCGAGGGACAGGGGGTCAGATACGCAGTATTTT | CASSDSRDRGSDTQYF